What follows are 3 T cell receptor beta chains derived from one specimen sequenced in a study of blood T cell repertoires in COVID-19. Repertoires were generated with immunoSEQ multiplex PCR, while TCRdb's copy carries only in-frame clones and drops some. The sample comprises 250,000 to 300,000 clones, 80% to 90% of which are singletons, and roughly 13% rests with the top ten. Sequenced input: peripheral blood. These receptors all stem from a woman in her 70s with COVID-19, enrolled during active disease.

V gene TRBV27 combines with J gene TRBJ2-1; no clear D. Germline V gene lookup returns CDR1 MNHEY and CDR2 SMNVEV (reference sequence). Trimming removed 1 base from V and 0 bases from J, with 4 bases in between. There are 14 residues in the CDR3. In nucleotides, the CDR3 is TGTGCCAGCAGTTTATTCAGCTCCTACAATGAGCAGTTCTTC. It encodes CASSLFSSYNEQFF.

This clone was seen a single time. V and J are TRBV10-3 and TRBJ1-5; no firm D call. From germline, CDR1 is ENHRY and CDR2 SYGVKD. Trimming took off 5 bases at V and 1 base at J, with 9 bases between the two ends. The CDR3 is 14 amino acids. The CDR3 nucleotides are TGTGCCATCAGTCGGGAGCTAAGCAATCAGCCCCAGCATTTT. Protein: CAISRELSNQPQHF.

The chain employs TRBV18 and TRBJ2-2; 12 bases fit TRBD2. This CDR3 spans 18 amino acids. The V gene end was trimmed by 0 bases and the J gene end by 0 bases; junction bases not matched to a gene: 2. The germline V gene encodes CDR1 KGHSH and CDR2 LQKENI. The CDR3 loop is CASSPPLAGGTNTGELFF. CDR3 sequence (DNA): TGTGCCAGCTCACCACCTCTAGCGGGGGGGACGAACACCGGGGAGCTGTTTTTT.